This T cell receptor (beta chain) was documented in a study of vaccination and CD4 T cells after COVID-19. Whole-study context: Each control was exposed to a CEFX pool, an HIV-1 Nef pool, or no peptide at all.

The Oncomine TCR Beta short-read assay generated sequence data from the DNA of cultured CD4+ T cells. TCRdb redid the calling of the PCR reads with MiXCR, one entry per CDR3 protein. The sample lists 11,000 to 15,000 distinct CDR3 sequences, roughly three fifths occurring once. As for this clonotype: Its cognate antigen is unknown.

Study conclusions and caveats: Apart from involving relatively few convalescent patients, the work omitted early post-infection timepoints.

Treatment of the sample: 10-day PBMC culture with coronavirus spike peptide pools or control peptides (ViraFEST assay). Scientists separated out CD4+ T cells through negative selection following 10 days in culture. Germline V lookup: CDR1 SGHTA, CDR2 FQGNSA. V lost 2 bases to trimming and J lost 5 bases, with 12 bases between them. CDR3 length: 14 residues. V and J are TRBV7-2 and TRBJ2-5; D remains unclear. What was sequenced was CD4+ T cells from blood, cultured in vitro. This receptor was taken from a human donor who had recovered from COVID-19. The CDR3 reads CASSLRLGSETQYF. DNA of the CDR3: TGTGCCAGCAGCTTACGGTTGGGTAGTGAGACCCAGTACTTC.